This TCR beta chain derives from a study of identical twins. Study-wide results and caveats: There were fewer insertions in abundant cord blood beta clonotypes, but memory repertoires showed no such pattern.

V was pared by 0 bases and J by 7 bases, with 12 bases between. Germline V gene data show CDR1 as LGHDT and CDR2 as YNNKEL (reference sequence). The CDR3 totals 14 residues. MiXCR, applied by TCRdb to the 5' RACE reads, yields one record per CDR3 protein. The sample shows about 490,000 distinct CDR3 sequences, 13% to 15% of them seen only once. Concerning this clonotype itself: The target antigen is unknown.

Another study also made use of these data, one on yellow fever vaccine responses in identical twins.

This receptor was taken from a young woman in good health. The specimen was CD4+ T cells sorted from blood. This chain uses TRBV3-1 with TRBJ2-5, with D unresolved. The CDR3 sequence is CASSQDGSAVTQYF. The CDR3 coding sequence is TGTGCCAGCAGCCAAGATGGGTCGGCCGTGACCCAGTACTTC.